The 15 T cell receptor beta chains given below trace back to one sample, sequenced in a study of T cell responses to AZD1222 COVID-19 vaccine (dated by TCRdb to the early 2020s). Library preparation used the immunoSEQ multiplex PCR assay. This immuneACCESS table, as held by TCRdb, lists in-frame sequences with V and J called but not all clones. Of the missing ones, under half trace to an unresolved V gene in checked studies; the others have no known cause. The sample data list 150,000 or so clones, and 85% to 95% of these were observed just once. The ten largest clones take up 1.5% of the sample. What the time point label conveys for this sample: about 28 days (+/-7) after the second vaccine dose. Specimen: peripheral blood, collected 28 days after the second AZD1222 dose. The receptors were sampled from an adult who received the AZD1222 COVID-19 vaccine.

The CDR3 DNA reads as TGTGCCAGCAGTGAAAGTGACTATGGCTACACCTTC. Encoded protein: CASSESDYGYTF. The V and J genes are TRBV2 and TRBJ1-2; D unclear. The V end lost 2 bases, the J end lost 3 bases, and 4 bases lay between the germline ends. The CDR3 is 12 residues long. CDR1 and CDR2 from the germline V gene are SNHLY and FYNNEI.

The gene calls are TRBV7-8 and TRBJ2-1; the D gene is possibly TRBD1 (5 bases). Trimming took off 1 base at V and 6 bases at J, with 10 bases between the two ends. This CDR3 has 14 amino acids. The germline V gene has CDR1 SGHVS and CDR2 FQNEAQ. The CDR3 sequence: CASSLEGAVNEQFF. The CDR3 nucleotides are TGTGCCAGCAGCTTAGAAGGGGCAGTCAATGAGCAGTTCTTC.

The rearrangement joins TRBV5-1 to TRBJ1-1, with 7 bases matching TRBD1. V lost 1 base and J lost 6; bases outside the gene matches: 6. The CDR3 runs 14 residues. Germline CDR1 reads SGHRS; CDR2 reads YFSETQ. The CDR3 loop is CASSLIGGAPEAFF. DNA of the CDR3: TGCGCCAGCAGCTTGATAGGGGGCGCCCCTGAAGCTTTCTTT.

The J gene is TRBJ2-3, the V gene TRBV5-4, with D possibly matching TRBD2 (6 bases). The CDR3 runs to 16 residues. CDR1 and CDR2 from the germline V gene are SGHNT and YYREEE (reference sequence). V dropped 0 bases and J dropped 4 bases, with 15 bases sitting between them. CDR3 in amino acids: CASSLVGAGGPDTQYF. The DNA of the CDR3 is TGTGCCAGCAGCTTGGTCGGTGCCGGGGGACCAGATACGCAGTATTTT.

The genes are TRBV5-1 and TRBJ1-2, with 9 bases aligning to TRBD1. The CDR3 consists of 15 residues. The ends lost 1 base at V and 2 bases at J; junction bases unmatched: 3. CDR1 is SGHRS and CDR2 is YFSETQ in the germline V gene. The CDR3, as DNA: TGCGCCAGCAGCTTGTCCGGACAGGGGAACTATGGCTACACCTTC. Encoded protein: CASSLSGQGNYGYTF.

The chain carries TRBV6-5 and TRBJ1-5; 9 bases agree with TRBD1. Looked up from germline, CDR1 is MNHEY and CDR2 is SVGAGI. This CDR3 has 16 residues. With 4 bases clipped from V and 5 bases from J, the junction kept 9 bases outside the gene matches. In DNA form, the CDR3 reads TGTGCCAGCAGTTCTCTCCGACAGGGGGGTTATCAGCCCCAGCATTTT. Protein: CASSSLRQGGYQPQHF.

The DNA of the CDR3 is TGCGCCAGCAGCACGACAGGGTTTGGCTACACCTTC. Amino acid sequence: CASSTTGFGYTF. The chain combines TRBV5-1 with TRBJ1-2; 7 positions agree with TRBD1. CDR1 is SGHRS and CDR2 is YFSETQ in the germline V gene. Trimming cost V 4 bases and J 7 bases; bases outside gene matches: 4. This CDR3 is built from 12 residues.

The chain employs TRBV4-1 and TRBJ2-7; no firm D call. The CDR3 runs to 14 residues. The V gene's germline CDR1 is MGHRA and CDR2 YSYEKL. Trimming left V 1 base short and J 5 bases short, with 12 bases between. The CDR3 DNA reads as TGCGCCAGCAGCCAAGCGAAGGGTCGGGACGAGCAGTACTTC. Protein sequence: CASSQAKGRDEQYF.

The chain recombines TRBV30 with TRBJ2-5, with D possibly matching TRBD2 (6 bases). The CDR3 has 11 amino acids. The V gene's germline CDR1 is GTSNPN and CDR2 SVGIG (reference sequence). The V and J ends lost 4 bases and 4 bases respectively, with 7 bases between them. The DNA of the CDR3 is TGTGCCTGGACTAGCGTAGAGACCCAGTACTTC. Encoded protein: CAWTSVETQYF.

The chain employs TRBV7-9 and TRBJ1-2; possible D gene TRBD1, 6 bases. V was cut by 5 bases and J by 4 bases, with 17 bases left in between. The V gene's germline CDR1 is SEHNR and CDR2 FQNEAQ (reference sequence). CDR3 length equals 15 residues. The CDR3 spells CASSPSEQGTYGYTF. The CDR3 DNA reads as TGTGCCAGCAGCCCCAGCGAACAGGGAACCTATGGCTACACCTTC.

The chain uses TRBV29-1 and TRBJ2-7, with TRBD2 as a possible D gene (6 bases). The V and J ends lost 6 bases and 3 bases respectively, with 15 bases between them. The CDR3 sequence is 13 residues long. Germline lookup yields CDR1 SQVTM and CDR2 ANQGSEA. The chain's CDR3 is CSVLRRDFYEQYF. The CDR3 DNA is TGCAGCGTGCTCCGGCGGGACTTCTACGAGCAGTACTTC.

The chain couples TRBV7-6 to TRBJ2-3; D remains ambiguous. The CDR3 totals 15 residues. Trimming shortened V by 4 bases and J by 1 base, and 12 bases separated the two germline ends. The germline V gene has CDR1 SGHVS and CDR2 FNYEAQ. DNA of the CDR3: TGTGCCAGCAGCTATTACAGAGACGGCACAGATACGCAGTATTTT. Translated, it gives CASSYYRDGTDTQYF.

The chain carries TRBV24-1 and TRBJ2-1; tentatively, D is TRBD2 (6 bases). V was clipped by 4 bases and J by 3 bases, with 15 bases between them. There are 16 residues in the CDR3. Germline CDR1 KGHDR, CDR2 SFDVKD. The CDR3 DNA sequence: TGTGCCACCAGTGACCCCACGGGCGGGAACTACAATGAGCAGTTCTTC. Its translation: CATSDPTGGNYNEQFF.

This clone came up once. The CDR3 region has the DNA TGCGCCAGCAACTCACAGGGGGCCACTGAAGCTTTCTTT. Its protein product is CASNSQGATEAFF. The V gene is TRBV5-1, the J gene TRBJ1-1, with 9 bases that match TRBD1. J lost 4 bases, V lost 6 bases, and 4 bases had no gene match. The germline V gene encodes CDR1 SGHRS and CDR2 YFSETQ. The CDR3 runs to 13 residues.

This clone was detected once. The chain uses TRBV4-1 and TRBJ1-6, with D perhaps matching TRBD1 (5 bases). This CDR3 has 15 amino acids. CDR1 is MGHRA, CDR2 YSYEKL, per germline. The V end lost 0 bases, the J end lost 6 bases, and 9 bases lay between the germline ends. The CDR3 DNA sequence: TGCGCCAGCAGCCAAGAGAGGGGACCTAATTCACCCCTCCACTTT. It specifies CASSQERGPNSPLHF.